The sequence of this T cell receptor beta chain was determined in a study of shared clonotypes between healthy human individuals. The wider study: Per-donor plates numbered three CD4 naive, three CD4 memory, two CD8 naive and one CD8 memory. Study findings and constraints: The study drew on few donors, limiting represented genetic and exposure-history diversity. An anticipated effect of sequencing depth on clonotype sharing among donors was recognized.

Concerning this clone: Antigen: not known.

The CD4+ fraction was divided into a CD45RA+ naive subset and a CD45RA-negative memory subset. Using immunoSEQ multiplex PCR, the repertoire was profiled, and TCRdb retains in-frame clones only, with some absent. The sample has roughly 2,300,000 clones; about nine tenths are singletons. The specimen was naive CD4+ T cells from PBMCs. Subset reported: CD45RA+ positively selected. This clonotype was sampled from a young man in good health. Some clones in this sample may be carry-over from other donors' samples.

The CDR3 sequence: CASTVGESTEAFF. In DNA form, the CDR3 reads TGTGCCAGCACCGTCGGGGAGAGCACTGAAGCTTTCTTT. This chain links TRBV6-1 with TRBJ1-1; D is unresolved. CDR1 MNHNS and CDR2 SASEGT come from the germline V gene. V shed 7 bases and J shed 4 bases, with 13 bases lying between them. The CDR3 covers 13 residues.